The 22 T cell receptor beta chains presented below share a single source sample, sequenced in a study of T cell changes during pregnancy in multiple sclerosis. Libraries were prepared by immunoSEQ multiplex PCR; TCRdb keeps only in-frame clonotypes and omits some of them. In the table there are 65,000 to 90,000 clones, about 89% of which are singletons. The sequencing here drew on PBMCs, taken in the first trimester of pregnancy. All receptors come from a female donor in good health, serving as a control in a pregnancy study. Some clones in this sample may be carry-over from other donors' samples.

The rearrangement joins TRBV4-3 to TRBJ2-7; maybe TRBD2 (5 bases). V was pared by 0 bases and J by 3 bases, with 12 bases between. This CDR3 has 15 amino acids. Germline lookup yields CDR1 LGHNA and CDR2 YSLEER. CDR3 nucleotides: TGCGCCAGCAGCCAAGAAAGGAGGCCCCTCTACGAGCAGTACTTC. This gives the protein CASSQERRPLYEQYF.

V is TRBV6-1 and J is TRBJ1-5; a possible D gene is TRBD1 (5 bases). The CDR3 totals 16 residues. Trimming took 2 bases from V and 3 from J, leaving 14 bases between them. Looked up from germline, CDR1 is MNHNS and CDR2 is SASEGT. The CDR3 region is CASSEWGGDLNQPQHF. In DNA, the CDR3 is TGTGCCAGCAGTGAATGGGGCGGGGACCTCAATCAGCCCCAGCATTTT.

This sequence joins TRBV2 and TRBJ2-6; maybe TRBD2 (5 bases). The CDR3 contains 17 residues. Trimming removed 4 bases at V and 2 bases at J, with 15 bases between. Germline CDR1 reads SNHLY; CDR2 reads FYNNEI. Here the CDR3 DNA reads TGTGCCAGCAGTGTAGCCCGTTCCGGGGCTGGGGCCAACGTCCTGACTTTC. Encoded protein: CASSVARSGAGANVLTF.

V and J are TRBV28 and TRBJ1-4; 7 bases fit TRBD1. The germline V gene encodes CDR1 MDHEN and CDR2 SYDVKM. V lost 3 bases to trimming and J lost 6 bases; unmatched junction nucleotides: 13. The CDR3 is 17 residues long. CDR3 in amino acids: CASSFFPRDRIDEKLFF. As DNA, the CDR3 is TGTGCCAGCAGTTTCTTCCCCCGGGACAGAATCGATGAAAAACTGTTTTTT. The full variable domain, in which reference TRBV28 and TRBJ1-4 provide the parts outside the CDR3, is DVKVTQSSRYLVKRTGEKVFLECVQDMDHENMFWYRQDPGLGLRLIYFSYDVKMKEKGDIPEGYSVSREKKERFSLILESASTNQTSMYLCASSFFPRDRIDEKLFFGSGTQLSVL.

V usage is TRBV27 and J usage is TRBJ1-1; 8 nucleotides line up with TRBD1. Looked up from germline, CDR1 is MNHEY and CDR2 is SMNVEV (reference sequence). The ends lost 6 bases at V and 4 bases at J; junction bases unmatched: 7. This CDR3 has 14 amino acids. The CDR3: CASRSQGESTEAFF. CDR3 bases: TGTGCCAGCAGGTCACAGGGGGAAAGCACTGAAGCTTTCTTT.

The chain carries TRBV29-1 and TRBJ1-1; TRBD1 matches at 7 bases. Germline V gene lookup returns CDR1 SQVTM and CDR2 ANQGSEA. V lost 6 bases, J lost 8 bases, and 12 bases stayed unmatched. CDR3 length: 13 residues. The CDR3 is CSVRSRTGGEAFF. CDR3 sequence (DNA): TGCAGCGTAAGAAGTCGGACAGGCGGAGAAGCTTTCTTT.

The rearrangement joins TRBV9 to TRBJ2-5; TRBD1 is a possible D gene (6 bases). The CDR3 loop spans 14 amino acids. CDR1 and CDR2 from the germline V gene are SGDLS and YYNGEE. Trimming stripped 7 bases from V and 2 bases from J, with 15 bases between. CDR3 protein: CASSRGTIQETQYF. Written as DNA, the CDR3 is TGTGCCAGCTCTCGTGGGACAATTCAAGAGACCCAGTACTTC.

V is TRBV4-2 and J is TRBJ1-1; 7 bases fit TRBD1. Losses at the gene ends were 4 bases for V and 8 bases for J; bases not matched to a gene: 7. The CDR3 covers 13 residues. The germline CDR1 and CDR2 sequences are LGHNA and YNFKEQ. The CDR3 is CASSPRQGSEAFF. The CDR3 DNA is TGTGCCAGCAGCCCACGACAGGGATCCGAAGCTTTCTTT.

The rearrangement uses TRBV15 and TRBJ1-2; perhaps TRBD1 as D (6 bases). This CDR3 has 13 amino acids. V was cut by 5 bases and J by 3 bases, with 10 bases left in between. The germline CDR1 and CDR2 sequences are LNHNV and YYDKDF (reference sequence). CDR3 loop: CATSEGGDYGYTF. The CDR3 DNA sequence: TGTGCCACCAGCGAGGGGGGGGACTATGGCTACACCTTC. Full variable domain (rest looked up from reference TRBV15 and TRBJ1-2): DAMVIQNPRYQVTQFGKPVTLSCSQTLNHNVMYWYQQKSSQAPKLLFHYYDKDFNNEADTPDNFQSRRPNTSFCFLDIRSPGLGDTAMYLCATSEGGDYGYTFGSGTRLTVV.

The chain recombines TRBV4-3 with TRBJ2-1; 9 bases align to TRBD2. V shed 1 base, J shed 9 bases, and the junction held 10 bases outside the gene matches. CDR1 is LGHNA and CDR2 is YSLEER in the germline V gene. The CDR3 has 16 amino acids. The CDR3 nucleotides are TGCGCCAGCAGCCAAGTAGGCATAGCGGGAGATGTTGAGCAGTTCTTC. Residues: CASSQVGIAGDVEQFF.

This chain uses TRBV4-1 with TRBJ2-6; D gene unclear. The CDR3 covers 15 residues. The V gene's germline CDR1 is MGHRA and CDR2 YSYEKL. V lost 4 bases, J lost 0 bases, and 7 bases lay in between. CDR3 loop: CASSRWLSGANVLTF. The DNA of the CDR3 is TGCGCCAGCAGCCGGTGGCTCTCTGGGGCCAACGTCCTGACTTTC.

A single count supports this clone. The chain carries TRBV27 and TRBJ2-1, with TRBD2 identical over 14 bases. V trimming: 4 bases; J trimming: 2 bases; junction bases outside the gene matches: 4. The CDR3 contains 17 residues. In germline, CDR1 is MNHEY, CDR2 SMNVEV (reference sequence). The DNA for the CDR3 is TGTGCCAGCAGTTGGGGACTAGCGGGGGAAACCTACAATGAGCAGTTCTTC. This gives the protein CASSWGLAGETYNEQFF.

The chain carries TRBV14 and TRBJ2-1, with a weak D call TRBD2 (5 bases). The CDR3 totals 12 residues. Germline V lookup: CDR1 SGHDN, CDR2 FVKESK. The V and J ends lost 3 bases and 9 bases respectively, with 9 bases between them. CDR3 loop: CASSQPRGEQFF. The CDR3 DNA sequence: TGTGCCAGCAGCCAGCCCCGGGGTGAGCAGTTCTTC.

The V call is TRBV2, the J call TRBJ2-1; TRBD2 aligns across 9 bases. Germline assignment: CDR1 SNHLY and CDR2 FYNNEI. After removal of 5 bases from V and 4 bases from J, the junction contained 6 bases not matched to a gene. The CDR3 runs 15 residues. The DNA of the CDR3 is TGTGCCAGCAGTTTGACTAGCGGAGCTTACAATGAGCAGTTCTTC. This gives the protein CASSLTSGAYNEQFF.

The chain is built from TRBV29-1 and TRBJ2-5, with D tentatively TRBD1 (5 bases). Germline CDR1 reads SQVTM; CDR2 reads ANQGSEA. V shed 5 bases and J shed 4 bases, with 17 bases lying between them. The CDR3 sequence is 14 residues long. The CDR3 DNA reads as TGCAGCGTTCCCCTACAGGCCTCGGGAGAGACCCAGTACTTC. Encoded protein: CSVPLQASGETQYF.

The chain is built from TRBV7-2 and TRBJ2-5; D gene ambiguous. The V gene's germline CDR1 is SGHTA and CDR2 FQGNSA. CDR3 length: 14 residues. The V and J ends lost 5 bases and 2 bases respectively, with 12 bases between them. CDR3 sequence: CASSSRSYQETQYF. In nucleotides, the CDR3 is TGTGCCAGCAGCAGCCGATCCTATCAAGAGACCCAGTACTTC.

The rearrangement joins TRBV6-5 to TRBJ1-2; D might be TRBD1 (6 bases). Trimming took 5 bases from V and 6 from J, leaving 19 bases between them. CDR1 and CDR2 (germline): MNHEY, SVGAGI. The CDR3 has 15 amino acids. The CDR3 region has the DNA TGTGCCAGCAGTCCATTCCTTGGGGGGGCGAATGGCTACACCTTC. It specifies CASSPFLGGANGYTF.

J is TRBJ1-2 and V is TRBV9; perhaps TRBD1 as D (6 bases). CDR1 is SGDLS and CDR2 is YYNGEE in the germline V gene. This CDR3 region has 15 residues. Trimming stripped 2 bases from V and 2 bases from J, with 13 bases between. CDR3 bases: TGTGCCAGCAGCGTCAACAGGGATATAAACTATGGCTACACCTTC. Its protein is CASSVNRDINYGYTF.

The chain links TRBV9 to TRBJ2-1, with 7 bases that match TRBD1. Germline-derived CDR1 and CDR2 are SGDLS and YYNGEE. This CDR3 contains 13 residues. The V gene end was trimmed by 4 bases and the J gene end by 7 bases; junction bases not matched to a gene: 5. DNA for the CDR3: TGTGCCAGCAGCATCCAGGGGGAGAATGAGCAGTTCTTC. It codes for CASSIQGENEQFF. Full variable domain (rest looked up from reference TRBV9 and TRBJ2-1): DSGVTQTPKHLITATGQRVTLRCSPRSGDLSVYWYQQSLDQGLQFLIQYYNGEERAKGNILERFSAQQFPDLHSELNLSSLELGDSALYFCASSIQGENEQFFGPGTRLTVL.

The genes are TRBV5-1 and TRBJ2-1; 12 nucleotides agree with TRBD2. The germline gives CDR1 SGHRS, CDR2 YFSETQ. J lost 4 bases, V lost 3 bases, and 5 bases had no gene match. The CDR3 sequence is 16 residues long. In nucleotides, the CDR3 is TGCGCCAGCAGCTGGCGACTAGCGGGGGAATACAATGAGCAGTTCTTC. Protein sequence: CASSWRLAGEYNEQFF. Complete variable domain (other parts from reference TRBV5-1 and TRBJ2-1): KAGVTQTPRYLIKTRGQQVTLSCSPISGHRSVSWYQQTPGQGLQFLFEYFSETQRNKGNFPGRFSGRQFSNSRSEMNVSTLELGDSALYLCASSWRLAGEYNEQFFGPGTRLTVL.

This clone appeared a single time. The V gene is TRBV4-3, the J gene TRBJ2-3; D may be TRBD2 (6 bases). Trimming left V 4 bases short and J 3 bases short, with 14 bases between. This CDR3 region has 15 residues. Germline V CDR1 and CDR2: LGHNA, YSLEER. CDR3 coding DNA: TGCGCCAGCAGCCCTACCCCCGGGAGTACAGATACGCAGTATTTT. This sequence encodes CASSPTPGSTDTQYF.

The chain has TRBV5-1 and TRBJ2-7, with 7 bases lining up with TRBD1. The CDR3 contains 13 residues. Germline assignment: CDR1 SGHRS and CDR2 YFSETQ. The trim removed 5 bases at V and 2 bases at J, leaving 4 bases unmatched. The CDR3 DNA reads as TGCGCCAGCAGGCTGGGACAGACCTACGAGCAGTACTTC. It specifies CASRLGQTYEQYF.